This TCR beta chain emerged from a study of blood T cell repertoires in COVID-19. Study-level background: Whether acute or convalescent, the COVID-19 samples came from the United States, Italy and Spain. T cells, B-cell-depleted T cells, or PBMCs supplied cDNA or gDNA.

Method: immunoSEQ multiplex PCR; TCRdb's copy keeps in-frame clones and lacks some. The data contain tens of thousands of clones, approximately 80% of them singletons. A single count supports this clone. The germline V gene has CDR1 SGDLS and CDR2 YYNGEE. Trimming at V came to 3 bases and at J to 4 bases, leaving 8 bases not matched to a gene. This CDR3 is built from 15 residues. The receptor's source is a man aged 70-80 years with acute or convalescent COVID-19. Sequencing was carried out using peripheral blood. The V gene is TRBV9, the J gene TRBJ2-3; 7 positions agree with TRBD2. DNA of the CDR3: TGTGCCAGCAGCGCGTCTAGCGGCGGCGCAGATACGCAGTATTTT. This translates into CASSASSGGADTQYF.